These T cell receptor beta chains were read from a single sample in a study of blood T cell repertoires in COVID-19. Generated by immunoSEQ multiplex PCR, the TCRdb table keeps only in-frame clones and is missing some. Seen here are 380,000 or so clones, approximately 86% observed once, and the top ten hold roughly 1.9%. What was sequenced was PBMCs or T cells enriched from blood (not recorded which). These receptors were collected from a woman aged 40 to 50 with acute COVID-19. Each CDR3 is given with its conserved first and last residue. A D gene is named only where the DNA matches it firmly. The listing skips clone size in some rows; elsewhere it reads once, few, many or a size class.

V gene	J gene	clone size	CDR3 length	D gene	CDR3 protein	CDR3 DNA
TRBV3-1/TRBV3-2	TRBJ1-2	-	14	-	CASSGRDFTDGYTF	TGTGCCAGCAGCGGCCGGGACTTTACGGATGGCTACACCTTC
TRBV14	TRBJ1-2	-	15	-	CASSQDWGANYGYTF	TGTGCCAGCAGCCAAGATTGGGGAGCTAACTATGGCTACACCTTC
TRBV6-6	TRBJ2-2	few	16	-	CASSLPDREDTGELFF	TGTGCCAGCAGTCTTCCCGACAGGGAGGACACCGGGGAGCTGTTTTTT
TRBV2	TRBJ1-2	-	14	-	CASTQQELGWGYTF	TGTGCCAGCACCCAACAGGAGCTAGGATGGGGCTACACCTTC
TRBV4-2	TRBJ1-2	-	15	TRBD1	CASSQGVDRGFGYTF	TGTGCCAGCAGCCAAGGAGTGGACAGGGGGTTTGGCTACACCTTC
TRBV7-2	TRBJ2-5	-	14	TRBD2	CASSLRRGQETQYF	TGTGCCAGCAGCTTGAGGCGGGGGCAAGAGACCCAGTACTTC
TRBV5-5	TRBJ1-2	-	13	TRBD1	CASSPGTAYGYTF	TGTGCCAGCAGCCCCGGGACAGCCTATGGCTACACCTTC
TRBV6-5	TRBJ1-4	-	12	-	CASSYSQEKLFF	TGTGCCAGCAGTTACTCACAAGAAAAACTGTTTTTT
TRBV5-1	TRBJ1-1	-	13	TRBD1	CASSLGQGREAFF	TGCGCCAGCAGCCTAGGACAGGGGAGGGAAGCTTTCTTT
TRBV30	TRBJ2-6	-	13	-	CARQASGANVLTF	TGTGCCAGACAGGCCTCTGGGGCCAACGTCCTGACTTTC
TRBV15	TRBJ2-1	-	16	TRBD2	CATSRDLADSYNEQFF	TGTGCCACCAGCAGAGATCTAGCGGACTCCTACAATGAGCAGTTCTTC
TRBV19	TRBJ1-1	-	14	-	CASSTWEKGTEAFF	TGTGCCAGTAGTACTTGGGAGAAAGGGACTGAAGCTTTCTTT
TRBV2	TRBJ1-2	-	14	TRBD1	CASSKETGNYGYTF	TGTGCCAGCAGTAAGGAGACAGGGAACTATGGCTACACCTTC
TRBV4-1	TRBJ1-6	-	15	TRBD1	CASSQEGTGGSPLHF	TGCGCCAGCAGCCAAGAGGGGACAGGGGGTTCACCCCTCCACTTT
TRBV30	TRBJ1-2	-	13	-	CAWSVLSNYGYTF	TGTGCCTGGAGTGTACTGAGTAACTATGGCTACACCTTC
TRBV19	TRBJ1-5	-	16	TRBD1	CASSEPDRGPNQPQHF	TGTGCCAGTAGTGAACCGGACAGGGGCCCCAATCAGCCCCAGCATTTT
TRBV2	TRBJ2-3	-	11	-	CASRETDTQYF	TGTGCCAGCAGAGAGACAGATACGCAGTATTTT
TRBV5-4	TRBJ1-1	-	14	-	CASSLDADNTEAFF	TGTGCCAGCAGCTTGGATGCGGATAACACTGAAGCTTTCTTT
TRBV6-1	TRBJ2-1	few	15	-	CASSERVGSNSEQFF	TGTGCCAGCAGTGAAAGGGTGGGGAGCAACAGTGAGCAGTTCTTC
TRBV5-1	TRBJ2-7	-	15	TRBD1	CASSLVQGVSYEQYF	TGCGCCAGCAGCTTGGTACAGGGGGTGTCCTACGAGCAGTACTTC
TRBV13	TRBJ2-3	-	15	TRBD2	CASSLGAGVTDTQYF	TGTGCCAGCAGCTTAGGAGCGGGGGTCACAGATACGCAGTATTTT
TRBV24-1	TRBJ2-1	-	15	-	CATSDSGSGYNEQFF	TGTGCCACCAGTGATTCCGGGTCTGGGTACAATGAGCAGTTCTTC
TRBV5-1	TRBJ1-2	-	19	TRBD1	CASSLDIKAAETGVYGYTF	TGCGCCAGCAGCTTGGACATCAAGGCGGCCGAGACAGGGGTCTATGGCTACACCTTC
TRBV4-1	TRBJ2-7	-	16	TRBD2	CASSLGGGHRRDEQYF	TGCGCCAGCAGCCTCGGGGGGGGACACAGAAGGGACGAGCAGTACTTC
TRBV27	TRBJ1-2	once	15	TRBD1	CASSPGTELIYGYTF	TGTGCCAGCAGTCCCGGGACAGAGTTAATATATGGCTACACCTTC
TRBV6-1	TRBJ1-2	-	15	TRBD1	CASSEATGVSYGYTF	TGTGCCAGCAGTGAAGCGACAGGGGTATCATATGGCTACACCTTC
TRBV7-2	TRBJ2-1	-	14	TRBD2	CASSHSGGLNEQFF	TGTGCCAGCAGCCATAGCGGGGGGCTCAATGAGCAGTTCTTC
TRBV5-1	TRBJ2-5	-	13	-	CASSLNFRETQYF	TGCGCCAGCAGCTTGAACTTTCGAGAGACCCAGTACTTC
TRBV19	TRBJ1-5	-	15	-	CASSVLSGNNQPQHF	TGTGCCAGTAGTGTTCTATCCGGGAACAATCAGCCCCAGCATTTT
TRBV4-1	TRBJ2-7	-	14	-	CASSPTRLAYEQYF	TGCGCCAGCAGCCCGACACGACTAGCCTACGAGCAGTACTTC
TRBV28	TRBJ1-6	-	16	-	CASRPPRGAGNSPLHF	TGTGCCAGCAGACCCCCCAGGGGCGCAGGCAATTCACCCCTCCACTTT
TRBV12-5	TRBJ2-3	once	12	-	CASGSNTDTQYF	TGTGCTAGTGGTTCTAACACAGATACGCAGTATTTT
TRBV6-5	TRBJ1-6	-	13	TRBD1	CASKGQANSPLHF	TGTGCCAGCAAGGGACAGGCAAATTCACCCCTCCACTTT
TRBV27	TRBJ2-1	once	15	-	CASSPRGRGGNEQFF	TGTGCCAGCAGTCCCCGTGGCAGGGGAGGGAATGAGCAGTTCTTC
TRBV19	TRBJ1-2	-	14	-	CASSIGSQGHSDTF	TGTGCCAGTAGTATAGGGTCACAGGGACATAGCGACACCTTC
TRBV7-9	TRBJ2-1	-	16	-	CASSPLVGSSYNEQFF	TGTGCCAGCAGCCCCCTCGTCGGGAGTTCCTACAATGAGCAGTTCTTC
TRBV12-3/TRBV12-4	TRBJ1-1	-	11	-	CASRRSIEAFF	TGTGCCAGCAGGCGGAGTATTGAAGCTTTCTTT
TRBV11-2	TRBJ2-2	once	16	-	CASSLGSLQGRRELFF	TGTGCCAGCAGCTTAGGTAGTCTACAGGGCAGGAGGGAGCTGTTTTTT
TRBV29-1	TRBJ1-2	few	11	-	CSLEVGGGYTF	TGCAGCCTTGAAGTAGGGGGTGGCTACACCTTC
TRBV19	TRBJ1-5	-	15	TRBD1	CASSPRTGNNQPQHF	TGTGCCAGTAGCCCCAGGACAGGGAACAATCAGCCCCAGCATTTT
TRBV4-1	TRBJ1-2	-	13	-	CASSQDEVDGYTF	TGCGCCAGCAGCCAAGACGAGGTAGATGGCTACACCTTC
TRBV27	TRBJ1-5	-	16	TRBD1	CASSPFRAGGNQPQHF	TGTGCCAGCAGCCCTTTTAGGGCAGGGGGGAATCAGCCCCAGCATTTT
TRBV7-2	TRBJ1-5	-	17	TRBD1	CASSSTGLGYSNQPQHF	TGTGCCAGCAGCTCGACAGGGCTGGGGTATAGCAATCAGCCCCAGCATTTT
TRBV11-2	TRBJ1-1	-	14	TRBD1	CASGDRQGGTEAFF	TGTGCCAGCGGAGACAGACAGGGCGGGACTGAAGCTTTCTTT
TRBV6-5	TRBJ1-2	-	14	-	CASSRSETSYGYTF	TGTGCCAGCAGTAGATCCGAAACCAGCTATGGCTACACCTTC